This entry features one T cell receptor beta chain sequence. Its target is unknown. Use of 60 Vbeta and 13 Jbeta primers characterized the PCR. This table comes from immunoSEQ multiplex PCR, and its TCRdb copy is limited to in-frame clones, with some not included. The sample has about 180,000 clones; roughly 87% are singletons. The data were taken from a study of cytomegalovirus exposure and HLA in healthy donors. Broader study findings: As was reported, the classifier diagnosed cytomegalovirus status with high specificity and sensitivity. The Asian-associated ancestry cluster reportedly had fewer N-insertions than the 666-donor mean in a later analysis. Later on, a genetic analysis was performed. It linked a missense variant in DCLRE1C with V- and J-gene trimming of TCR beta.

The germline V gene has CDR1 SGHKS and CDR2 YYEKEE (reference sequence). The germline V and J ends were trimmed by 0 bases and 3 bases, with 7 bases remaining between them. This CDR3 is built from 13 residues. Sequenced input: PBMCs. The V gene is TRBV5-5, the J gene TRBJ2-7, with no clear D. This clonotype originated in a woman between 45 and 65 years old in good health and CMV-seronegative. The CDR3 sequence is CASSLVADYEQYF. Here the CDR3 DNA reads TGTGCCAGCAGCTTGGTGGCGGACTACGAGCAGTACTTC.